This TCR beta chain is from a study of vaccination effects on CD4 cells after COVID-19. Across the whole study: Sequencing followed a ViraFEST assay step that expanded antigen-specific CD4+ T cells with viral peptide pools. It was with roughly 10 IU/ml IL-2 and 10 ug/ml peptides that more than 1.5 million PBMC per well were cultured.

Having been cultured for around nine days, the cells underwent CD4+ T cell isolation. With respect to this clone: Its antigen remains unidentified.

Per germline, CDR1 LNHDA and CDR2 SQIVND (reference sequence). This CDR3 region has 16 residues. Unmatched junction bases numbered 12, after V lost 6 bases and J lost 7 bases. The protocol was immunoSEQ multiplex PCR, while the TCRdb copy is restricted to in-frame clones and leaves out a portion. In the table there are tens of thousands of clones, 77% of which are singletons. Study-wide findings and caveats: Late in the post-vaccination period, infection-induced and vaccine-induced clones underwent marked clonal contraction.

The TCR comes from a human donor who received a COVID-19 vaccine. The chain employs TRBV19 and TRBJ1-5; 10 bases fit TRBD1. Sequenced here: CD4+ T cells from PBMCs cultured without peptide, sampled before COVID-19 vaccination. CDR3 sequence: CASRIRAGTGEQPQHF. CDR3 DNA sequence: TGTGCCAGTAGGATAAGGGCCGGGACAGGGGAACAGCCCCAGCATTTT.